The next 25 T cell receptor beta chains were all read from a single sample in a study of blood T cells in healthy people across ages. A second PCR of 7 to 11 cycles used a sample-barcoded 5' primer and a J-beta primer mix. TCRdb re-called the 5' RACE reads with MiXCR, one entry per CDR3 protein. The table has about 1.8 million distinct CDR3 sequences, roughly 49% seen once. Sequencing input: blood. The receptor source for this set is a woman aged 40 to 50 in good health.

The V call is TRBV29-1, the J call TRBJ2-5, with a possible D match to TRBD1 (7 bases). CDR1 and CDR2 (germline): SQVTM, ANQGSEA. V was pared by 2 bases and J by 5 bases, with 15 bases between. This CDR3 has 14 residues. The CDR3 sequence: CSVEQGGRVETQYF. DNA of the CDR3: TGCAGCGTTGAACAGGGGGGAAGGGTCGAGACCCAGTACTTC. Looking up the rest from reference TRBV29-1 and TRBJ2-5 gives the full variable domain: SAVISQKPSRDICQRGTSLTIQCQVDSQVTMMFWYRQQPGQSLTLIATANQGSEATYESGFVIDKFPISRPNLTFSTLTVSNMSPEDSSIYLCSVEQGGRVETQYFGPGTRLLVL.

The chain recombines TRBV11-2 with TRBJ2-5; D is ambiguous. The germline CDR1 and CDR2 sequences are SGHAT and FQNNGV. Trimming took off 3 bases at V and 1 base at J, with 6 bases between the two ends. The CDR3 is 13 residues long. CDR3: CASSFRPQETQYF. CDR3 coding DNA: TGTGCCAGCAGCTTCCGCCCCCAAGAGACCCAGTACTTC.

The chain links TRBV6-5 to TRBJ2-7, with 7 nucleotides matching TRBD1. Germline V gene sequence: CDR1 MNHEY, CDR2 SVGAGI. The CDR3 runs to 15 residues. The V segment lost 0 bases and the J segment 10 bases; nucleotides outside the gene matches: 12. The CDR3 sequence: CASSYSVRGLGAQYF. The CDR3 DNA reads as TGTGCCAGCAGTTACTCCGTTAGGGGGCTGGGGGCCCAGTACTTC.

This clonotype has a handful of counts. The rearrangement joins TRBV6-5 to TRBJ1-1; D possibly corresponds to TRBD1 (5 bases). The V and J ends lost 7 bases and 5 bases respectively, with 11 bases between them. The V gene's germline CDR1 is MNHEY and CDR2 SVGAGI. There are 12 residues in the CDR3. This CDR3 reads CASNQEGTEAFF. CDR3 DNA: TGTGCCAGCAACCAAGAGGGGACTGAAGCTTTCTTT.

V is TRBV7-2 and J is TRBJ1-1, with TRBD1 matching over 8 bases. With V trimmed by 3 bases and J by 4 bases, 13 bases remained unmatched. CDR3 size: 17 residues. Germline V gene sequence: CDR1 SGHTA, CDR2 FQGNSA. CDR3 sequence (DNA): TGTGCCAGCAGCTTGATCGGACAGGGTGGGTTTGGCACTGAAGCTTTCTTT. This sequence encodes CASSLIGQGGFGTEAFF.

This chain uses TRBV9 with TRBJ2-3; 11 nucleotides match TRBD2. The V gene's germline CDR1 is SGDLS and CDR2 YYNGEE. The CDR3 consists of 17 residues. With 1 base clipped from V and 3 bases from J, the junction kept 7 bases outside the gene matches. The CDR3 spells CASSVYSGGAGTDTQYF. For the CDR3, the DNA is TGTGCCAGCAGCGTATATAGCGGGGGGGCAGGAACAGATACGCAGTATTTT.

This clonotype occurred a few times. V is TRBV28 and J is TRBJ2-4, with 10 bases fitting TRBD1. J lost 4 bases, V lost 4 bases, and 7 bases had no gene match. Germline CDR1 reads MDHEN; CDR2 reads SYDVKM. The CDR3 spans 16 residues. The CDR3 DNA follows: TGTGCCAGCAGTTCCAGACAGGGGGCCGGTAAAAACATTCAGTACTTC. This translates into CASSSRQGAGKNIQYF.

The chain has TRBV10-3 and TRBJ2-5; 7 bases match TRBD2. There are 17 residues in the CDR3. V lost 3 bases and J lost 3; bases outside the gene matches: 13. CDR1 ENHRY and CDR2 SYGVKD come from the germline V gene. The CDR3: CAISDNRDYHPEETQYF. CDR3 in DNA: TGTGCCATCAGTGACAACCGGGACTACCATCCCGAAGAGACCCAGTACTTC.

The chain carries TRBV7-3 and TRBJ1-6, with TRBD1 matching 8 bases. Losses at the gene ends were 5 bases for V and 7 bases for J; bases not matched to a gene: 4. The CDR3 contains 14 residues. The germline gives CDR1 SGHTA, CDR2 FQGTGA. As DNA, the CDR3 is TGTGCCAGCAGCACGGGACAGGTGAATTCACCCCTCCACTTT. Protein sequence: CASSTGQVNSPLHF.

The gene calls are TRBV28 and TRBJ1-2, with TRBD1 matching 7 bases. Germline V lookup: CDR1 MDHEN, CDR2 SYDVKM. This CDR3 comprises 14 residues. Trimming removed 6 bases from V and 2 bases from J; junction bases left unmatched: 6. The CDR3 region is CASREPGQNYGYTF. CDR3 DNA: TGTGCCAGCAGGGAACCGGGACAGAACTATGGCTACACCTTC.

The table lists this clonotype with a few counts. The chain couples TRBV6-5 to TRBJ2-5, with 7 bases that match TRBD1. TRBJ2-7 explains the end of the DNA better; the J call may be wrong. CDR3 length: 15 residues. Germline-derived CDR1 and CDR2 are MNHEY and SVGAGI. CDR3 protein: CASSYSNQGVDEQYF. Written as DNA, the CDR3 is TGTGCCAGCAGTTACTCGAACCAGGGGGTCGACGAGCAGTACTTC.

The chain recombines TRBV20-1 with TRBJ1-2; maybe TRBD1 (6 bases). Trimming removed 3 bases at V and 2 bases at J, with 10 bases between. The germline V gene has CDR1 DFQATT and CDR2 SNEGSKA (reference sequence). This CDR3 region has 13 residues. The CDR3 here is CSASRQENYGYTF. The CDR3 DNA reads TGCAGTGCTAGTAGACAGGAGAACTATGGCTACACCTTC.

This chain links TRBV4-3 with TRBJ1-2; 9 bases align to TRBD1. Germline loops: CDR1 LGHNA, CDR2 YSLEER. The length of the CDR3 is 15 residues. V shed 4 bases and J 3 bases; nucleotides not matched to a gene: 6. DNA of the CDR3: TGCGCCAGCAGCCCGTACAGGGGGCAGGACTATGGCTACACCTTC. This codes for CASSPYRGQDYGYTF.

The chain recombines TRBV28 with TRBJ2-7, with TRBD1 matching 8 bases. Trimming at V came to 6 bases and at J to 5 bases, leaving 9 bases not matched to a gene. The CDR3 contains 14 residues. CDR1 and CDR2 (germline): MDHEN, SYDVKM. The CDR3 protein is CASRNRDRSNEQYF. CDR3 bases: TGTGCCAGCAGGAACCGGGACAGGTCCAACGAGCAGTACTTC.

This chain connects TRBV2 to TRBJ2-7; 12 positions match TRBD2. Per germline, CDR1 SNHLY and CDR2 FYNNEI. The CDR3 is 15 residues long. V lost 3 bases and J lost 9; bases outside the gene matches: 9. CDR3 loop: CASSEELAGGLGQYF. CDR3 sequence (DNA): TGTGCCAGCAGTGAGGAACTAGCGGGGGGCCTCGGGCAGTACTTC.

This sequence joins TRBV4-1 and TRBJ2-7; the D is unclear. Germline lookup yields CDR1 MGHRA and CDR2 YSYEKL. V dropped 0 bases and J dropped 5 bases, with 11 bases sitting between them. The CDR3 runs 14 residues. This CDR3 is CASSQELRPHEQYF. In DNA form, the CDR3 reads TGCGCCAGCAGCCAAGAACTAAGGCCCCACGAGCAGTACTTC.

The V gene is TRBV13, the J gene TRBJ1-2; D unclear. Germline assignment: CDR1 PRHDT and CDR2 FYEKMQ (reference sequence). The germline V and J ends were trimmed by 5 bases and 3 bases, with 10 bases remaining between them. This CDR3 has 13 residues. CDR3 nucleotide sequence: TGTGCCAGCAGCGCTTCCGGATACTATGGCTACACCTTC. This codes for CASSASGYYGYTF.

Only a few counts were recorded for this clonotype. The chain uses TRBV20-1 and TRBJ2-3, with a tentative D call TRBD2 (7 bases). The CDR3 sequence is 15 residues long. The V gene's germline CDR1 is DFQATT and CDR2 SNEGSKA (reference sequence). The germline V and J ends were trimmed by 4 bases and 0 bases, with 14 bases remaining between them. The CDR3 nucleotides are TGCAGTGCTATTAAGGGGGGGGTCAGCACAGATACGCAGTATTTT. Its protein is CSAIKGGVSTDTQYF.

V and J are TRBV12-3 or TRBV12-4 and TRBJ2-1; TRBD2 matches 7 bases. This CDR3 contains 15 residues. Losses at the gene ends were 7 bases for V and 5 bases for J; bases not matched to a gene: 11. The CDR3, as DNA: TGTGCCAGCACCATGGGGGGGTTCGCCAACAATGAGCAGTTCTTC. This encodes CASTMGGFANNEQFF.

The CDR3 loop is CSVEEGTGDQPQHF. In nucleotides, the CDR3 is TGCAGCGTTGAAGAAGGGACAGGGGATCAGCCCCAGCATTTT. The chain is built from TRBV29-1 and TRBJ1-5; 10 bases agree with TRBD1. This CDR3 has 14 amino acids. The germline gives CDR1 SQVTM, CDR2 ANQGSEA. V shed 0 bases, J shed 5 bases, and the junction held 1 base outside the gene matches. Combining the CDR3 with reference TRBV29-1 and TRBJ1-5 gives the whole variable domain SAVISQKPSRDICQRGTSLTIQCQVDSQVTMMFWYRQQPGQSLTLIATANQGSEATYESGFVIDKFPISRPNLTFSTLTVSNMSPEDSSIYLCSVEEGTGDQPQHFGDGTRLSIL.

This clonotype occurred a few times. The chain employs TRBV7-9 and TRBJ2-7, with a tentative D call TRBD1 (6 bases). The germline V gene encodes CDR1 SEHNR and CDR2 FQNEAQ (reference sequence). This CDR3 is built from 14 residues. Trimming left V 0 bases short and J 3 bases short, with 9 bases between. This CDR3 reads CASSLAGALYEQYF. CDR3 sequence (DNA): TGTGCCAGCAGCTTAGCGGGGGCCCTCTACGAGCAGTACTTC. The variable domain in full, with the rest retrieved from reference TRBV7-9 and TRBJ2-7, is DTGVSQNPRHKITKRGQNVTFRCDPISEHNRLYWYRQTLGQGPEFLTYFQNEAQLEKSRLLSDRFSAERPKGSFSTLEIQRTEQGDSAMYLCASSLAGALYEQYFGPGTRLTVT.

The J gene is TRBJ1-2, the V gene TRBV28; 8 nucleotides match TRBD1. The length of the CDR3 is 14 residues. The junction had 10 bases not matched to a gene; V was cut back by 6 bases and J by 7 bases. Germline V gene sequence: CDR1 MDHEN, CDR2 SYDVKM. The CDR3: CASRPDRGRFGYTF. CDR3 DNA: TGTGCCAGCAGACCTGACAGGGGCAGGTTTGGCTACACCTTC.

This clonotype appeared many times. The chain's CDR3 is CASSQRTGRLDEQYF. In DNA, the CDR3 is TGTGCCAGCAGCCAACGGACAGGGCGTCTGGACGAGCAGTACTTC. The genes are TRBV4-2 and TRBJ2-7, with 8 bases fitting TRBD1. The V and J ends lost 2 bases and 5 bases, in that order; junction bases with no gene match: 8. CDR1 and CDR2 (germline): LGHNA, YNFKEQ. The CDR3 loop spans 15 amino acids.

The chain carries TRBV20-1 and TRBJ1-6; 7 bases are a match to TRBD1. V trimming: 6 bases; J trimming: 10 bases; junction bases outside the gene matches: 9. Germline values: CDR1 DFQATT, CDR2 SNEGSKA (reference sequence). CDR3 length equals 13 residues. Here the CDR3 reads CSALAGGGSPLHF. Written as DNA, the CDR3 is TGCAGTGCCCTAGCAGGGGGTGGCTCACCCCTCCACTTT.

This clonotype has just a few counts. At one boundary the junction diverges from the germline segment, which might be a read error. The chain couples TRBV7-7 to TRBJ2-5; 7 bases are shared with TRBD1. This CDR3 region has 15 residues. Germline values: CDR1 SSHAT, CDR2 FNYEAQ (reference sequence). The CDR3 DNA follows: TGTGCTAGCAGCTTAGATGAGGGGGCTGTAGAGACCCAGTACTTC. It encodes CASSLDEGAVETQYF.